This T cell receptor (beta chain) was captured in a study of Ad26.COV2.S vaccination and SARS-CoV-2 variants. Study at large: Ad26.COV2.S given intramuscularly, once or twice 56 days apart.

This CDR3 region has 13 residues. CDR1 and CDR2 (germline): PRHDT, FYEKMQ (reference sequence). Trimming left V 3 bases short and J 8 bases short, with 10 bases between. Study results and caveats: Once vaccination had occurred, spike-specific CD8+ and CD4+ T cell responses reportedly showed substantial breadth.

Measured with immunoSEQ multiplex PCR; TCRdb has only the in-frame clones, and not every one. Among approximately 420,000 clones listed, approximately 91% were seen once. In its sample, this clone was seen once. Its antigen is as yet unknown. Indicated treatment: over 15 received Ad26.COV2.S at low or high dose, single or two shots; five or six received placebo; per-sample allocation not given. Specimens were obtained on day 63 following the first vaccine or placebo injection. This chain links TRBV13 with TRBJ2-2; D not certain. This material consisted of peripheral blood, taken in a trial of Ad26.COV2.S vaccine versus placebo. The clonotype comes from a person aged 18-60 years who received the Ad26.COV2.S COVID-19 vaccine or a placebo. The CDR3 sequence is CASSLRSPGELFF. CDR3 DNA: TGTGCCAGCAGCTTGCGGTCACCGGGGGAGCTGTTTTTT. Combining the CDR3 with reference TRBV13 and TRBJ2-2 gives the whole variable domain AAGVIQSPRHLIKEKRETATLKCYPIPRHDTVYWYQQGPGQDPQFLISFYEKMQSDKGSIPDRFSAQQFSDYHSELNMSSLELGDSALYFCASSLRSPGELFFGEGSRLTVL.